This T cell receptor (beta chain) was profiled in a study of CD4 T cells in relation to SARS-CoV-2 and coronaviruses. Some clones are missing from TCRdb's copy, which holds only in-frame ones; the method was immunoSEQ multiplex PCR. Of about 24,000 clones in the sample, approximately 72% were seen once. Whole-study results and caveats: Crossreactive clones expanded significantly less to SARS-CoV-2 than monoreactive clones.

CD4+ T cells from unexposed donors were obtained before the COVID-19 pandemic (2011-2018). CD4+ T cells were isolated from the cells after roughly 11 days of culture. As cell numbers allowed, unexposed-donor CD4+ T cells faced SARS-CoV-2 S/N and four cold-coronavirus spikes. Each well had 2.1 million or so PBMCs in about 5% human AB serum with IL-2. Notes on this clone: Its antigen is currently unknown.

The germline V gene has CDR1 SGHKS and CDR2 YYEKEE (reference sequence). The CDR3 contains 15 residues. Germline trimming cut 3 bases from V and 4 bases from J; bases unmatched to any gene: 8. This sequence was found in a human donor in good health. The gene calls are TRBV5-5 and TRBJ1-1; 8 bases agree with TRBD1. Sequenced sample: CD4+ T cells from PBMCs, cultured in vitro. CDR3 amino acids: CASSSSTGVATEAFF. CDR3 DNA sequence: TGTGCCAGCAGCTCGTCGACAGGGGTTGCCACTGAAGCTTTCTTT.